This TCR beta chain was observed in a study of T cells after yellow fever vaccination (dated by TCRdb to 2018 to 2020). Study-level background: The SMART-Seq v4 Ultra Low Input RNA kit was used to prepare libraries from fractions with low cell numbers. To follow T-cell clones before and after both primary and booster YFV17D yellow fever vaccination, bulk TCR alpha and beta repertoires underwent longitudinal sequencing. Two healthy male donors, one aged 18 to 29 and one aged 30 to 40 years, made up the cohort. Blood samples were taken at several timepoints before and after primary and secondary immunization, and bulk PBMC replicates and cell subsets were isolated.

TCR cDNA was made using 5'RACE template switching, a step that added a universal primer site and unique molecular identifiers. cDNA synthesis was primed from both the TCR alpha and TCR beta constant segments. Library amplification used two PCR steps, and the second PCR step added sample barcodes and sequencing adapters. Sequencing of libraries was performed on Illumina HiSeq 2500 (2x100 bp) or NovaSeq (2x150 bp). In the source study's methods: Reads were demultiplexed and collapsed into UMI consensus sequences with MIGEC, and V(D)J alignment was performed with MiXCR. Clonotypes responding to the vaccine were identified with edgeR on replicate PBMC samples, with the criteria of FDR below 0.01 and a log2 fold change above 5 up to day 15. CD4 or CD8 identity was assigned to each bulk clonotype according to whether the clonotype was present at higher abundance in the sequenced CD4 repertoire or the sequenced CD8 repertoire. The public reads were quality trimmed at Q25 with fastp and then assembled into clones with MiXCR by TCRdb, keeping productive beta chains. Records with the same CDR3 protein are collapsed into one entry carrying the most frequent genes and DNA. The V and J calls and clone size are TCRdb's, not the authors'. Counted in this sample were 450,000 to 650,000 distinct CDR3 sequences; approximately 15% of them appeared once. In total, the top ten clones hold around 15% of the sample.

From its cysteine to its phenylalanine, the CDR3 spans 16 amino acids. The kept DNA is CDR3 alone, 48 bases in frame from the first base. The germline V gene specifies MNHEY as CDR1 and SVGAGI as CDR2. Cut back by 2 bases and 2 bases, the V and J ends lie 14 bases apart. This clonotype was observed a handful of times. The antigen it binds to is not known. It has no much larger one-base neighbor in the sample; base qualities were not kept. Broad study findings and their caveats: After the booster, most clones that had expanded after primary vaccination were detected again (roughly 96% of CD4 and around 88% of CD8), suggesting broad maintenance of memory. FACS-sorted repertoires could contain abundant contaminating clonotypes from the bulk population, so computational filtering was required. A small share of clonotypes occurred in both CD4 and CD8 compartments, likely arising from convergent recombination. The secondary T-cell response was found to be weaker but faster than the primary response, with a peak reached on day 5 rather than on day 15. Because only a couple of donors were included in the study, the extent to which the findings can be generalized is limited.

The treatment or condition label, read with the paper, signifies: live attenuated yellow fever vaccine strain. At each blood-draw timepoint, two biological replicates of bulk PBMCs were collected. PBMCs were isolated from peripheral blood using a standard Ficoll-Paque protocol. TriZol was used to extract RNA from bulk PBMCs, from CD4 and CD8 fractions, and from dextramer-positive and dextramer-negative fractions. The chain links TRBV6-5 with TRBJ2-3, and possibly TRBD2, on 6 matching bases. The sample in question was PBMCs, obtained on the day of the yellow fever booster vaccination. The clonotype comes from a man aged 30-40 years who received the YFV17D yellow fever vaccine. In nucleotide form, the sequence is TGTGCCAGCAGTTACGACGGCGGCGGGGTCACAGATACGCAGTATTTT. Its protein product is CASSYDGGGVTDTQYF.